Listed below are T cell receptor beta chains from one sample, sequenced in a study of shared clonotypes between healthy human individuals. Libraries were prepared by immunoSEQ multiplex PCR; TCRdb keeps only in-frame clonotypes and omits some of them. The sample carries under 1,100,000 clones, about 74% recorded once. The sequencing sample was made of memory CD4+ T cells sorted from blood. Every receptor here comes from a man between 18 and 35 years old in good health. CDR3s include the opening cysteine and the closing phenylalanine or tryptophan. D genes are given only for firm matches. Size values are once, few and many counts, or a class for expanded clones, and some rows have none.

j_call v_call clone_size d_call cdr3_nt cdr3_aa
TRBJ2-2 TRBV30 - TRBD2 TGTGCCTGGAAGGGACTAGCGGGGGGGCGCACCGGGGAGCTGTTTTTT CAWKGLAGGRTGELFF
TRBJ2-5 TRBV7-9 - - TGTGCCAGCAGCTTTTTGGAGACCCAGTACTTC CASSFLETQYF
TRBJ2-7 TRBV28 - - TGTGCCAGCAGTCCGGGGGCTCAGGGTACCGGCTCCTACGAGCAGTACTTC CASSPGAQGTGSYEQYF
TRBJ2-7 TRBV18 - - TGTGCCAGCTCACCAGTGGACAGCTCCTACGAGCAGTACTTC CASSPVDSSYEQYF
TRBJ2-3 TRBV19 few TRBD2 TGTGCCAGTAGTATCGGGGGGGGTCTCCGCACAGATACGCAGTATTTT CASSIGGGLRTDTQYF
TRBJ1-4 TRBV6-5 - TRBD1 TGTGCCAGCAGGACGAGGGGGCAGGGGACAGAAAAACTGTTTTTT CASRTRGQGTEKLFF
TRBJ1-2 TRBV27 once - TGTGCCAGCAGTTCCTCCGGGCCCTATGGCTACACCTTC CASSSSGPYGYTF
TRBJ1-4 TRBV4-1 - TRBD1 TGCGCCAGCAGCCACGGGGTTGGACAGGGGGCTGAAAAACTGTTTTTT CASSHGVGQGAEKLFF
TRBJ2-7 TRBV18 - - TGTGCCAGCTCACCACCGAACAGGGACGCTTACGAGCAGTACTTC CASSPPNRDAYEQYF
TRBJ1-2 TRBV28 - TRBD1 TGTGCCAGCAGTTCCTACCCGACAGGGCCGGTGGGCTACACCTTC CASSSYPTGPVGYTF
TRBJ2-1 TRBV5-1 - TRBD1 TGCGCCAGCAGCTTGGGGTTGACAGGGGGAGGCGGTGAGCAGTTCTTC CASSLGLTGGGGEQFF
TRBJ1-2 TRBV5-6 - - TGTGCCAGCAGCTTGCGGGTCCAGGATGGCTACACCTTC CASSLRVQDGYTF
TRBJ2-2 TRBV11-3 - - TGTGCCAGCAGCTTATATTCAGGGAAGGGCACCGGGGAGCTGTTTTTT CASSLYSGKGTGELFF
TRBJ1-4 TRBV6-6 - - TGTGCCAGCAGGGGGGGAGACAGCCTCAATGAAAAACTGTTTTTT CASRGGDSLNEKLFF
TRBJ2-7 TRBV6-1 - TRBD1 TGTGCCAGCAGTTTCCGACAGGGGGTCTCCTACGAGCAGTACTTC CASSFRQGVSYEQYF
TRBJ1-2 TRBV2 many - TGTGCCAGCAGTGATCCCGGGACCGAGAGCTCTTATGGCTACACCTTC CASSDPGTESSYGYTF